What follows are 29 T cell receptor beta chains derived from one specimen sequenced in a study of blood T cell repertoires in COVID-19 (dated by TCRdb to 2019 to 2021). To prepare the library, the immunoSEQ multiplex PCR assay was applied. The table was pulled from immuneACCESS by TCRdb, which kept in-frame rearrangements only. Such tables lose some clones; where checked, under half of the loss comes from unresolved V genes, and the rest has no known cause. The sample table records roughly 240,000 clones; 85% to 90% of these occur just once. The top ten clones comprise 3.6% of the sample. Material for sequencing was peripheral blood. Source of these receptors: a man in his late teens or twenties with active or convalescent COVID-19.

This clone was detected a few times. Here the CDR3 reads CAWSVSGAGELFF. The CDR3 nucleotides are TGTGCCTGGAGTGTTAGCGGGGCCGGGGAGCTGTTTTTT. This chain joins TRBV30 and TRBJ2-2; 8 nucleotides line up with TRBD2. This CDR3 has 13 residues. In germline, CDR1 is GTSNPN, CDR2 SVGIG (reference sequence). V lost 0 bases and J lost 6; bases outside the gene matches: 0.

The CDR3 DNA sequence: TGTGCCAGCAGCTTGACAGGGGGCGCGGATACGCAGTATTTT. Translation: CASSLTGGADTQYF. The rearrangement uses TRBV5-4 and TRBJ2-3, with 9 positions matching TRBD1. Germline lookup yields CDR1 SGHNT and CDR2 YYREEE (reference sequence). This CDR3 comprises 14 residues. Unmatched junction bases numbered 3, after V lost 1 base and J lost 6 bases. Supplemented by reference TRBV5-4 and TRBJ2-3, the full variable domain reads ETGVTQSPTHLIKTRGQQVTLRCSSQSGHNTVSWYQQALGQGPQFIFQYYREEENGRGNFPPRFSGLQFPNYSSELNVNALELDDSALYLCASSLTGGADTQYFGPGTRLTVL.

The rearrangement joins TRBV6-6 to TRBJ2-1; D unresolved. Germline lookup yields CDR1 MNHNY and CDR2 SVGAGI (reference sequence). The CDR3 covers 11 residues. V dropped 6 bases and J dropped 8 bases, with 8 bases sitting between them. This chain's CDR3 is CASSPLYEQFF. Here the CDR3 DNA reads TGTGCCAGCAGCCCCTTATATGAGCAGTTCTTC.

This clone was seen ten or more times. The chain combines TRBV24-1 with TRBJ2-2; D possibly corresponds to TRBD1 (5 bases). V was shortened by 4 bases and J by 3 bases, with 17 bases between the two germline ends. This CDR3 is built from 17 residues. The germline CDR1 and CDR2 sequences are KGHDR and SFDVKD. CDR3 protein: CATSDPQGVGDTGELFF. For the CDR3, the DNA is TGTGCCACCAGTGACCCCCAGGGCGTAGGGGACACCGGGGAGCTGTTTTTT.

In this sample, this clone turned up once. The V gene is TRBV18, the J gene TRBJ1-2, with a tentative D call TRBD1 (6 bases). The germline CDR1 and CDR2 sequences are KGHSH and LQKENI. The CDR3 is 19 residues long. Trimming removed 5 bases at V and 0 bases at J, with 25 bases between. The CDR3 sequence is CASSASRTPFRGSNYGYTF. The CDR3 DNA reads TGTGCCAGCTCAGCATCGAGGACCCCGTTCAGGGGCTCTAACTATGGCTACACCTTC.

V is TRBV28 and J is TRBJ1-2; 7 bases agree with TRBD1. The V gene's germline CDR1 is MDHEN and CDR2 SYDVKM. The CDR3 consists of 16 residues. V was pared by 4 bases and J by 7 bases, with 15 bases of the junction left unmatched. CDR3 amino acids: CASSSGGVRNRGGYTF. The CDR3 nucleotides read TGTGCCAGCAGTTCCGGGGGCGTTAGAAACAGGGGTGGCTACACCTTC.

This chain uses TRBV5-4 with TRBJ1-1; D perhaps matches TRBD1 (6 bases). The CDR3 totals 14 residues. Looked up from germline, CDR1 is SGHNT and CDR2 is YYREEE (reference sequence). Trimming left V 4 bases short and J 3 bases short, with 13 bases between. DNA of the CDR3: TGTGCCAGCAGCCCACGACAGGACGACACTGAAGCTTTCTTT. Its protein product is CASSPRQDDTEAFF.

This clone was counted once. The V gene is TRBV6-5, the J gene TRBJ1-6; D unresolved. The germline V gene has CDR1 MNHEY and CDR2 SVGAGI. V was pared by 7 bases and J by 10 bases, with 14 bases between. CDR3 length: 13 residues. The DNA for the CDR3 is TGTGCCAGCATGGGAGGAGTAGGATCACCCCTCCACTTT. It translates to CASMGGVGSPLHF.

The chain combines TRBV14 with TRBJ1-5; no clear D. The CDR3 contains 12 residues. Germline V gene sequence: CDR1 SGHDN, CDR2 FVKESK. With 3 bases removed from V and 4 bases from J, the gap between germline ends came to 4 bases. The CDR3 nucleotides are TGTGCCAGCAGCCATCTGAATCAGCCCCAGCATTTT. Its translation: CASSHLNQPQHF.

The gene calls are TRBV2 and TRBJ1-1; tentative D call: TRBD1 (5 bases). Trimming took 10 bases from V and 4 from J, leaving 16 bases between them. Germline lookup yields CDR1 SNHLY and CDR2 FYNNEI. The CDR3 is made up of 13 amino acids. For the CDR3, the DNA is TGTGCCATCGACTCCAGGGAGGCCACTGAAGCTTTCTTT. Its translation is CAIDSREATEAFF.

This chain connects TRBV9 to TRBJ2-3, with TRBD2 matching over 7 bases. The CDR3 has 19 residues. Trimming took 0 bases from V and 2 from J; bases not matched to a gene: 15. Germline CDR1 reads SGDLS; CDR2 reads YYNGEE. Here the CDR3 DNA reads TGTGCCAGCAGCGTAGACTTGGGGCCCGCCGCGGGGGTCACAGATACGCAGTATTTT. Its translation is CASSVDLGPAAGVTDTQYF.

The chain carries TRBV4-1 and TRBJ1-2; a weak D match, TRBD1 (5 bases). The V gene lost 1 base and the J gene lost 5 bases, with 14 bases spanning the gap. The CDR3 consists of 15 residues. CDR1 is MGHRA and CDR2 is YSYEKL in the germline V gene. For the CDR3, the DNA is TGCGCCAGCAGCCAAGGGTCGGGACTTAGTTATGGCTACACCTTC. Residues: CASSQGSGLSYGYTF.

A single count supports this clone. The rearrangement links TRBV28 to TRBJ1-4, with D possibly TRBD1 on 5 matching bases. The V gene's germline CDR1 is MDHEN and CDR2 SYDVKM. Trimming shortened V by 7 bases and J by 8 bases, and 17 bases separated the two germline ends. This CDR3 spans 14 amino acids. CDR3 in amino acids: CASTLFGGREKLFF. As DNA, the CDR3 is TGTGCCAGCACCCTCTTCGGGGGACGGGAAAAACTGTTTTTT. Full variable domain (outside the CDR3, taken from reference TRBV28 and TRBJ1-4): DVKVTQSSRYLVKRTGEKVFLECVQDMDHENMFWYRQDPGLGLRLIYFSYDVKMKEKGDIPEGYSVSREKKERFSLILESASTNQTSMYLCASTLFGGREKLFFGSGTQLSVL.

The chain recombines TRBV28 with TRBJ2-5, with 8 bases lining up with TRBD1. Trimming took 4 bases from V and 4 from J; bases not matched to a gene: 2. From germline, CDR1 is MDHEN and CDR2 SYDVKM. The CDR3 spans 13 residues. The CDR3 protein is CASSSDRGETQYF. CDR3 nucleotide sequence: TGTGCCAGCAGTTCTGACAGGGGAGAGACCCAGTACTTC.

This clone appeared a single time. V gene TRBV6-4 combines with J gene TRBJ2-2; D is undetermined. The V and J ends lost 2 bases and 5 bases respectively, with 3 bases between them. CDR3 size: 12 residues. CDR1 is MRHNA, CDR2 SNTAGT, per germline. The CDR3: CASSDQTGELFF. CDR3 sequence (DNA): TGTGCCAGCAGTGACCAGACCGGGGAGCTGTTTTTT.

The V gene is TRBV6-1, the J gene TRBJ1-5, with D hard to call. Trimming cost V 2 bases and J 11 bases, with 13 bases left between them. Germline V lookup: CDR1 MNHNS, CDR2 SASEGT. The CDR3 consists of 13 residues. The CDR3 reads CASSEPRREAQHF. The CDR3 coding sequence is TGTGCCAGCAGTGAACCCAGGCGGGAGGCCCAGCATTTT.

The chain joins TRBV28 to TRBJ2-1, with D possibly TRBD2 on 6 matching bases. The CDR3 is made up of 15 amino acids. V was cut by 8 bases and J by 7 bases, with 21 bases left in between. Germline V gives CDR1 MDHEN, CDR2 SYDVKM. This CDR3 is CASPGRRLDNNEQFF. CDR3 bases: TGTGCCAGCCCTGGGCGGAGACTAGATAATAATGAGCAGTTCTTC.

This clone turned up a few times. DNA for the CDR3: TGTGCCAGTAGCACACTCGCAGGGCGGGGCAACTTTAATGAAAAACTGTTTTTT. Protein sequence: CASSTLAGRGNFNEKLFF. The gene calls are TRBV19 and TRBJ1-4; TRBD1 might be the D (5 bases). The CDR3 loop spans 18 amino acids. Per germline, CDR1 LNHDA and CDR2 SQIVND (reference sequence). The ends were cut back, 6 bases at V and 4 bases at J, with 24 bases in the middle.

This clone was seen just once. V gene TRBV18 combines with J gene TRBJ2-1; TRBD2 is a possible D gene (6 bases). This CDR3 has 12 residues. The V and J ends lost 4 bases and 5 bases respectively, with 6 bases between them. Germline-derived CDR1 and CDR2 are KGHSH and LQKENI. The CDR3 DNA is TGTGCCAGCTCACGGGGGGACAATGAGCAGTTCTTC. Amino acid sequence: CASSRGDNEQFF.

This clone was detected a few times. CDR3 region: CAISVGTNRGRDSPLHF. The CDR3 DNA follows: TGTGCCATCAGTGTTGGGACAAACAGGGGGCGTGATTCACCCCTCCACTTT. This chain joins TRBV10-3 and TRBJ1-6, with 9 bases aligning to TRBD1. The germline V gene has CDR1 ENHRY and CDR2 SYGVKD. V dropped 4 bases and J dropped 8; count of bases not matched to a gene: 12. The CDR3 is made up of 17 amino acids.

This chain connects TRBV19 to TRBJ2-3; D possibly corresponds to TRBD1 (7 bases). The length of the CDR3 is 15 residues. Germline V gene sequence: CDR1 LNHDA, CDR2 SQIVND (reference sequence). Trimming took 5 bases from V and 4 from J, leaving 16 bases between them. The CDR3 DNA sequence: TGTGCCAGTAGTTCTCCAGGGGGGTCGCCAGATACGCAGTATTTT. It encodes CASSSPGGSPDTQYF.

The genes are TRBV5-4 and TRBJ2-7; 10 bases are a match to TRBD1. The CDR3 totals 18 residues. The trim removed 5 bases at V and 3 bases at J, leaving 17 bases unmatched. From germline, CDR1 is SGHNT and CDR2 YYREEE (reference sequence). The CDR3 loop is CASSTSGQGGPSYYEQYF. As DNA, the CDR3 is TGTGCCAGCAGTACTTCAGGACAGGGGGGCCCTTCTTACTACGAGCAGTACTTC.

The chain employs TRBV11-3 and TRBJ2-2, with TRBD2 matching 10 bases. The germline V gene encodes CDR1 SGHNT and CDR2 YENEEA. This CDR3 comprises 16 residues. The J segment lost 5 bases and the V segment lost 6 bases, leaving 9 bases of the junction unmatched. The CDR3 here is CASSSPSGSLTGELFF. Written as DNA, the CDR3 is TGTGCCAGCAGTTCCCCTAGCGGGAGTCTTACCGGGGAGCTGTTTTTT.

The chain links TRBV11-2 to TRBJ2-5; a weak D match, TRBD1 (5 bases). V gave up 6 bases and J gave up 5 bases, with 25 bases separating them. CDR3 size: 17 residues. Germline CDR1 and CDR2: SGHAT and FQNNGV. The DNA of the CDR3 is TGTGCCAGCAGTCCAACCCCCCGGACACCCTTTTCGGAGACCCAGTACTTC. Residues: CASSPTPRTPFSETQYF.

The rearrangement joins TRBV9 to TRBJ2-7; D ambiguous. Trimming stripped 0 bases from V and 7 bases from J, with 20 bases between. This CDR3 region has 16 residues. Germline CDR1 is SGDLS and CDR2 is YYNGEE. CDR3 in DNA: TGTGCCAGCAGCGTAGACCCCGCGAACACATTCGGGGAGCAGTACTTC. This translates into CASSVDPANTFGEQYF. The variable domain in full, completed from reference TRBV9 and TRBJ2-7, reads DSGVTQTPKHLITATGQRVTLRCSPRSGDLSVYWYQQSLDQGLQFLIQYYNGEERAKGNILERFSAQQFPDLHSELNLSSLELGDSALYFCASSVDPANTFGEQYFGPGTRLTVT.

The CDR3 coding sequence is TGTGCCAGCAGCTTATTACCGGGAGTGGGCAATGAGCAGTTCTTC. Translated: CASSLLPGVGNEQFF. The chain combines TRBV7-2 with TRBJ2-1; perhaps TRBD2 as D (6 bases). V lost 2 bases and J 6 bases, leaving 14 bases between the germline ends. The CDR3 contains 15 residues. The V gene's germline CDR1 is SGHTA and CDR2 FQGNSA.

The chain links TRBV5-1 to TRBJ1-4; D unresolved. Germline lookup yields CDR1 SGHRS and CDR2 YFSETQ. This CDR3 region has 16 residues. Trimming shortened V by 0 bases and J by 4 bases, and 13 bases separated the two germline ends. The CDR3 DNA reads TGCGCCAGCAGCTTGGCTATGGGTCGCGGTAATGAAAAACTGTTTTTT. As protein: CASSLAMGRGNEKLFF.

This clone was detected only a few times. V and J are TRBV6-6 and TRBJ1-2; the match to TRBD1 covers 7 bases. CDR3 size: 15 residues. V shed 5 bases and J 5 bases; nucleotides not matched to a gene: 11. Germline CDR1 is MNHNY and CDR2 is SVGAGI (reference sequence). CDR3 in amino acids: CASSTNTGAGYGYTF. In nucleotides, the CDR3 is TGTGCCAGCAGTACGAACACAGGGGCTGGATATGGCTACACCTTC.

This chain joins TRBV29-1 and TRBJ2-7; weak D call: TRBD1 (6 bases). The CDR3 is 14 residues long. The V gene's germline CDR1 is SQVTM and CDR2 ANQGSEA. V shed 5 bases and J shed 2 bases, with 16 bases lying between them. CDR3 in amino acids: CSVINPDRTYEQYF. The CDR3, as DNA: TGCAGCGTTATAAACCCCGACAGGACCTACGAGCAGTACTTC.